This T cell receptor beta chain emerged from a study of T cell responses to AZD1222 COVID-19 vaccine. The protocol was immunoSEQ multiplex PCR, while the TCRdb copy is restricted to in-frame clones and leaves out a portion. This sample carries roughly 130,000 clones, roughly 88% of them seen once, and the ten largest clones take about 8.3%. This CDR3 contains 14 residues. The V gene's germline CDR1 is SGHAT and CDR2 FQNNGV. J lost 5 bases, V lost 5 bases, and 7 bases had no gene match. The sample here was peripheral blood, taken on day 0 of AZD1222 vaccination. The TCR was taken from an adult in good health. The chain has TRBV11-2 and TRBJ2-3; 7 positions match TRBD1. CDR3 sequence (DNA): TGTGCCAGCAGCCGTAGCAACAGGGGAGATACGCAGTATTTT. It specifies CASSRSNRGDTQYF.